Here is one TCR beta chain with its context. The target antigen is unknown. Read data end 3 residues before the CDR3 end; the end is taken from the germline J gene. CDR3 size: 15 residues. V lost 2 bases to trimming and J lost 5 bases, with 14 bases between them. CDR1 and CDR2 from the germline V gene are SEHNR and FQNEAQ (reference sequence). The treatment: autologous CTL019 cells: CD19 CAR with 4-1BB and CD3 zeta domains. A CD19 CAR with TCR zeta and 4-1BB domains was used. The starting T cells for CTL019 came from a peripheral blood leukapheresis. Profiled with immunoSEQ multiplex PCR; TCRdb holds only in-frame clones, not every one. The ten most abundant clones cover approximately 2% of a sample with about 30,000 clones. These data belong to a study of TET2 disruption in CD19-targeted CAR T cells.

The sequence came from a man aged 65-85 years with chronic lymphocytic leukemia. This chain joins TRBV7-9 and TRBJ2-3; TRBD1 is a possible D gene (6 bases). This specimen was CD8- CAR+ T cells sorted from cultured blood T cells, taken for CD19 CAR T cell therapy. Sample subset: CD8-negative CAR-positive T cells from the infusion product. The CDR3 bases that were read are TGTGCCAGCAGCTTAACTTTACAGGGTGGAGATACG. Its translation is CASSLTLQGGDT. Given in full, the CDR3 is CASSLTLQGGDTQYF.